This TCR beta chain was documented in a study of cytomegalovirus exposure and HLA in healthy donors. On this clone: No antigen is known for it.

PCR used 60 Vbeta primers and 13 Jbeta primers. The table came from immunoSEQ multiplex PCR; TCRdb's copy has only in-frame clones and leaves some out. The sample records 150,000 to 250,000 clones, around 78% being singletons. Overall study findings and caveats: Compared with the roughly 670-donor mean, an Asian-associated ancestry cluster reportedly had fewer N-insertions, according to a later analysis. In a later analysis, DRB1 alleles had the most associated TCRs; HLA-C alleles the fewest.

Trimming cost V 5 bases and J 6 bases; bases outside gene matches: 9. Germline CDR1 is SGHTA and CDR2 is FQGTGA. The CDR3 consists of 15 residues. The chain carries TRBV7-3 and TRBJ2-2; 7 bases fit TRBD2. This clonotype was sampled from a man aged 25 to 40 in good health and CMV-seronegative. Sequenced material: PBMCs. In DNA form, the CDR3 reads TGTGCCAGCAGCCCTTCCGGGAGGATCGCCGGGGAGCTGTTTTTT. Translating it yields CASSPSGRIAGELFF.